This T cell receptor beta chain was recovered during a study of blood T cells in healthy people across ages. Per germline, CDR1 DFQATT and CDR2 SNEGSKA (reference sequence). With 5 bases clipped from V and 0 bases from J, the junction kept 4 bases outside the gene matches. The CDR3 covers 15 residues. A word on this clonotype: What it binds is unknown.

Findings and limits, study-wide: Both naive CD4+ cell counts and diversity were greater in long-lived donors than in aged donors.

A second about 6 to 12 cycle PCR used barcoded and J-beta primers. TCRdb re-derived calls from the 5' RACE reads in MiXCR, one entry per CDR3 protein. Of about 780,000 distinct CDR3 sequences listed, about half were seen once; the top ten hold 15% to 20%. The clonotype comes from a man of 80 years or more in good health. Sequencing was performed on blood. The chain is built from TRBV20-1 and TRBJ2-5, with TRBD2 matching 12 bases. The DNA of the CDR3 is TGCAGTGCTGGCAGGACTAGCGGGAACCAAGAGACCCAGTACTTC. Amino acid sequence: CSAGRTSGNQETQYF.